The entry below gives a single TCR beta chain sequence along with its context. Antigen unknown. This record belongs to a study of OX40 agonist ivuxolimab in advanced cancers. Overall study results and limits: Part of the nonresponder group also had normalized T-cell clonal expansion that was low.

TCRdb's copy holds only in-frame clones and misses some; the assay was immunoSEQ multiplex PCR. This sample has fewer than 35,000 clones, with roughly 74% found just once. The receptor's source is an adult with an advanced solid tumor such as melanoma, head and neck, liver or kidney cancer. This specimen was CD4+ or CD8+ T cells sorted from blood, taken in a trial of the OX40 agonist ivuxolimab.

The CDR3 bases are TGTGCCAGCAGTGAAGGGTATTCCAATCAGCCCCAGCATTTT. Its protein product is CASSEGYSNQPQHF. V usage is TRBV2 and J usage is TRBJ1-5; the D is unclear. The CDR3 runs 14 residues. Looked up from germline, CDR1 is SNHLY and CDR2 is FYNNEI. The V and J ends lost 1 base and 3 bases respectively, with 7 bases between them.